This TCR beta chain was identified during a study of T cells after yellow fever vaccination. Study results and caveats: Most clones from primary vaccination resurfaced after the booster (roughly 96% CD4, over 75% CD8). Secondary responses were weaker yet peaked faster, day 5 versus 15.

V lost 2 bases and J lost 5, with 15 bases in between. There are 14 residues in the CDR3. Germline values: CDR1 DFQATT, CDR2 SNEGSKA (reference sequence). Via MiXCR, TCRdb re-called the 5' RACE reads, giving one row per CDR3 protein. The sample records 350,000 to 450,000 distinct CDR3 sequences, 18% being singletons. This clonotype was observed a few times. The antigen is unknown. The chain has TRBV20-1 and TRBJ2-5, with a tentative D call TRBD2 (6 bases). The sample in question was PBMCs, obtained before the yellow fever booster vaccination. The receptor comes from a young man who received the YFV17D yellow fever vaccine. The CDR3 coding sequence is TGCAGTGCTAGATCGGGGGAAGGGGCGGAGACCCAGTACTTC. It codes for CSARSGEGAETQYF.